A single sample gave rise to the 6 T cell receptor beta chains below, sequenced in a study of regulatory and conventional T cells in RAG deficiency. Profiled with immunoSEQ multiplex PCR; TCRdb holds only in-frame clones, not every one. The repertoire holds around 30,000 clones, with just under 90% as singletons. This same sample was also part of a study on regulatory T cells. That report adds: Primers: 52 TRBV forward and 13 TRBJ reverse.

Material: CD8+ T cells sorted from blood. The receptors come from a human donor in good health.

The gene calls are TRBV10-3 and TRBJ1-2, with D perhaps TRBD1 (5 bases). CDR3 length equals 15 residues. V was trimmed by 8 bases and J by 1 base, leaving 17 bases between them. CDR1 is ENHRY and CDR2 is SYGVKD in the germline V gene. CDR3 DNA: TGTGCCATCGGGGACGACCGGGCCCTTAACTATGGCTACACCTTC. Protein: CAIGDDRALNYGYTF.

This chain connects TRBV18 to TRBJ2-1; 9 bases map to TRBD2. The germline V gene encodes CDR1 KGHSH and CDR2 LQKENI. CDR3 length: 15 residues. V lost 0 bases and J lost 7; bases outside the gene matches: 4. CDR3 sequence: CASSPPSGRRNEQFF. CDR3 sequence (DNA): TGTGCCAGCTCACCACCAAGCGGGAGGAGAAATGAGCAGTTCTTC.

The chain employs TRBV19 and TRBJ1-5, with D perhaps matching TRBD1 (5 bases). V lost 7 bases, J lost 2 bases, and 12 bases lay in between. Germline lookup yields CDR1 LNHDA and CDR2 SQIVND (reference sequence). This CDR3 spans 14 amino acids. CDR3 DNA sequence: TGTGCCAGTAATTGGGGCTTAGGCAATCAGCCCCAGCATTTT. Translated: CASNWGLGNQPQHF.

This chain links TRBV27 with TRBJ1-1; TRBD1 aligns across 7 bases. The CDR3 covers 14 residues. Trimming took 6 bases from V and 3 from J; bases not matched to a gene: 7. Germline CDR1 and CDR2: MNHEY and SMNVEV (reference sequence). The CDR3 spells CASRPGGGDTEAFF. The CDR3 DNA sequence: TGTGCCAGCAGGCCAGGGGGTGGGGACACTGAAGCTTTCTTT.

The V and J genes are TRBV5-4 and TRBJ2-7; D perhaps matches TRBD1 (6 bases). The germline gives CDR1 SGHNT, CDR2 YYREEE (reference sequence). Trimming shortened V by 4 bases and J by 2 bases, and 13 bases separated the two germline ends. The CDR3 loop spans 14 amino acids. CDR3 coding DNA: TGTGCCAGCAGCAACCGGGACATCACCTACGAGCAGTACTTC. Translation: CASSNRDITYEQYF.

A single count supports this clone. The chain has TRBV29-1 and TRBJ2-2; D may match TRBD1 or TRBD2 (5 bases each). In germline, CDR1 is SQVTM, CDR2 ANQGSEA. Deletions cut 4 bases from V and 4 bases from J, with 7 bases between. The CDR3 sequence is 12 residues long. CDR3 loop: CSVAGSTGELFF. The CDR3 DNA is TGCAGCGTTGCAGGGAGCACCGGGGAGCTGTTTTTT.